The sequence of this T cell receptor (beta chain) was determined in a study of T cell responses to AZD1222 COVID-19 vaccine. Study findings and constraints: The sample set comprised mostly white British donors with more females, and clonal diversity was possibly underestimated. Receipt of two AZD1222 doses was followed by a rise in Spike-specific TCR breadth and depth. Baseline seropositivity characterized only a handful of AZD1222 recipients. Repertoire samples came only from after the peak T cell response.

Profiled with immunoSEQ multiplex PCR; TCRdb holds only in-frame clones, not every one. The sample lists under 200,000 clones, around 93% occurring once. V lost 5 bases to trimming and J lost 1 base; unmatched junction nucleotides: 8. Per the germline V gene, CDR1 is MDHEN and CDR2 is SYDVKM. CDR3 length: 15 residues. To note about this clone: What it binds is unknown.

The source material was peripheral blood, sampled on day 0 of AZD1222 vaccination. The rearrangement joins TRBV28 to TRBJ2-7; 7 nucleotides align to TRBD1. The clonotype comes from an adult in good health. The CDR3 nucleotides are TGTGCCAGCAGTGCGACAGGGTTCGGGTCCTACGAGCAGTACTTC. It is translated as CASSATGFGSYEQYF.